Presented here are 29 T cell receptor beta chains from one specimen sequenced in a study of early T cells in non-severe SARS-CoV-2 infection. In TCRdb, the 5' RACE reads were re-called with MiXCR into one record per CDR3 protein. The table lists 40,000 to 60,000 distinct CDR3 sequences, around 6.9% of them singletons. This sample comprised whole blood, obtained at baseline. Receptors originate from an adult who was a healthcare worker with PCR-confirmed SARS-CoV-2 infection or an uninfected control (not recorded which).

This chain links TRBV5-1 with TRBJ2-5; 8 nucleotides match TRBD2. The CDR3 loop spans 15 amino acids. Germline V lookup: CDR1 SGHRS, CDR2 YFSETQ. Germline trimming cut 4 bases from V and 5 bases from J; bases unmatched to any gene: 10. CDR3 residues: CASSPLSGGLETQYF. The CDR3 coding sequence is TGCGCCAGCAGCCCTCTTTCGGGGGGGCTGGAGACCCAGTACTTC.

The V gene is TRBV11-2, the J gene TRBJ1-1; no definite D call. Germline CDR1 is SGHAT and CDR2 is FQNNGV. V lost 6 bases, J lost 1 base, and 12 bases lay in between. The CDR3 covers 14 residues. CDR3 sequence: CASRATQSNTEAFF. The CDR3 nucleotides read TGTGCCAGCAGAGCTACACAGTCGAACACTGAAGCTTTCTTT.

This clonotype was recorded at least ten times. The chain links TRBV11-2 to TRBJ2-7; 13 bases map to TRBD2. V shed 1 base, J shed 5 bases, and the junction held 2 bases outside the gene matches. Germline CDR1 is SGHAT and CDR2 is FQNNGV. The CDR3 contains 15 residues. CDR3: CASSLGTSGGDEQYF. The CDR3 DNA reads TGTGCCAGCAGCTTAGGGACTAGCGGGGGCGACGAGCAGTACTTC.

This clonotype showed up many times. The V and J genes are TRBV13 and TRBJ2-1; the D is unclear. Germline CDR1 reads PRHDT; CDR2 reads FYEKMQ (reference sequence). V was clipped by 4 bases and J by 8 bases, with 15 bases between them. The CDR3 spans 14 residues. The CDR3 DNA reads TGTGCCAGCAGCTACACGGAACTTCGGGATGAGCAGTTCTTC. Translation: CASSYTELRDEQFF.

Ten or more counts support this clonotype. The chain is built from TRBV12-3 or TRBV12-4 and TRBJ2-4; TRBD1 is a possible D gene (6 bases). This CDR3 comprises 15 residues. The V gene lost 8 bases and the J gene lost 2 bases, with 16 bases spanning the gap. The CDR3 loop is CASSEGVLPKNIQYF. The CDR3 DNA is TGTGCCAGCTCAGAGGGGGTTTTACCCAAAAACATTCAGTACTTC.

There are many counts of this clonotype. The chain is built from TRBV12-3 or TRBV12-4 and TRBJ1-6; 9 bases are a match to TRBD1. Trimming at V came to 7 bases and at J to 7 bases, leaving 11 bases not matched to a gene. This CDR3 region has 16 residues. CDR3 sequence (DNA): TGTGCCAGCACCACCGTAGGAGGGACAGGGAATTCACCCCTCCACTTT. Translation gives CASTTVGGTGNSPLHF.

This clonotype occurred a few times. This chain joins TRBV10-2 and TRBJ2-6; no clear D gene. The V gene's germline CDR1 is WSHSY and CDR2 SAAADI. The V end was cut by 0 bases, the J end by 4 bases, with 19 bases between. The length of the CDR3 is 19 residues. CDR3 sequence (DNA): TGCGCCAGCAGTGAGTCGGCTATTAGGGTATCGAACGGGGCCAACGTCCTGACTTTC. The encoded protein is CASSESAIRVSNGANVLTF.

This clonotype showed up many times. This chain uses TRBV25-1 with TRBJ2-7, with D possibly being TRBD1 or TRBD2 (5 bases each). Trimming removed 7 bases from V and 0 bases from J, with 13 bases in between. CDR1 is MGHDK and CDR2 is SYGVNS in the germline V gene. The CDR3 spans 14 residues. CDR3 loop: CASTPGRYSYEQYF. The CDR3 DNA follows: TGTGCCAGCACCCCGGGGCGGTACTCCTACGAGCAGTACTTC.

This clonotype was counted at least ten times. V usage is TRBV7-2 and J usage is TRBJ2-1; D is undetermined. The CDR3 runs 15 residues. V dropped 6 bases and J dropped 6 bases, with 18 bases sitting between them. Germline V gene lookup returns CDR1 SGHTA and CDR2 FQGNSA. In DNA, the CDR3 is TGTGCCAGCAGACCTTTATCGATCACCCGCAATGAGCAGTTCTTC. Protein product: CASRPLSITRNEQFF.

This clonotype appeared many times. The chain joins TRBV5-6 to TRBJ1-1; D gene unclear. The germline V gene has CDR1 SGHDT and CDR2 YYEEEE. CDR3 length: 14 amino acids. The germline V and J ends were trimmed by 1 base and 1 base, with 8 bases remaining between them. In nucleotides, the CDR3 is TGTGCCAGCAGCTTGCAGAGGGAGAACACTGAAGCTTTCTTT. As protein: CASSLQRENTEAFF.

The V gene is TRBV5-5, the J gene TRBJ2-7; the D gene is possibly TRBD1 (6 bases). CDR3 length: 13 residues. V lost 4 bases and J 4 bases, leaving 12 bases between the germline ends. Per germline, CDR1 SGHKS and CDR2 YYEKEE (reference sequence). The CDR3 DNA reads as TGTGCCAGCAGCCCGGACAGATTTTACGAGCAGTACTTC. Translation gives CASSPDRFYEQYF. Complete variable domain (other parts from reference TRBV5-5 and TRBJ2-7): DAGVTQSPTHLIKTRGQQVTLRCSPISGHKSVSWYQQVLGQGPQFIFQYYEKEERGRGNFPDRFSARQFPNYSSELNVNALLLGDSALYLCASSPDRFYEQYFGPGTRLTVT.

This clonotype was seen repeatedly, ten times or more. The chain couples TRBV20-1 to TRBJ1-4; 7 positions match TRBD1. In germline, CDR1 is DFQATT, CDR2 SNEGSKA (reference sequence). V lost 5 bases, J lost 11 bases, and 17 bases stayed unmatched. The CDR3 spans 15 residues. CDR3 amino acids: CSAPENRQGSGKLFF. In DNA form, the CDR3 reads TGCAGTGCTCCCGAAAACCGACAGGGAAGTGGGAAACTGTTTTTT.

The sample holds many counts of this clonotype. The chain couples TRBV11-3 to TRBJ2-5, with D perhaps matching TRBD1 or TRBD2 (5 bases each). Germline V gene sequence: CDR1 SGHNT, CDR2 YENEEA. The ends were cut back, 0 bases at V and 4 bases at J, with 12 bases in the middle. This CDR3 region has 15 residues. In DNA form, the CDR3 reads TGTGCCAGCAGCTTAGAGGGGACGGTCGGAGAGACCCAGTACTTC. Residues: CASSLEGTVGETQYF.

This clonotype was recorded many times. The rearrangement links TRBV20-1 to TRBJ2-3, with 11 positions matching TRBD1. CDR1 and CDR2 from the germline V gene are DFQATT and SNEGSKA (reference sequence). CDR3 length equals 18 residues. V lost 3 bases, J lost 3 bases, and 14 bases stayed unmatched. The CDR3 sequence is CSASGQGATLDLTDTQYF. The CDR3 DNA reads as TGCAGTGCTAGCGGACAGGGGGCGACCTTGGATCTGACAGATACGCAGTATTTT.

The chain links TRBV4-2 to TRBJ1-6, with 7 bases fitting TRBD1. Unmatched junction bases numbered 7, after V lost 2 bases and J lost 9 bases. The CDR3 runs 15 residues. The germline V gene has CDR1 LGHNA and CDR2 YNFKEQ. As DNA, the CDR3 is TGTGCCAGCAGCCAATACCGGGACAGAATTTCACCCCTCCACTTT. It specifies CASSQYRDRISPLHF.

The chain has TRBV7-9 and TRBJ1-5; the D gene is possibly TRBD1 (6 bases). V was trimmed by 11 bases and J by 1 base, leaving 21 bases between them. Germline CDR1 is SEHNR and CDR2 is FQNEAQ (reference sequence). The CDR3 has 16 amino acids. CDR3 in amino acids: CAGDRPGPGSNQPQHF. CDR3 nucleotide sequence: TGTGCCGGTGACAGGCCCGGACCTGGAAGCAATCAGCCCCAGCATTTT.

The J gene is TRBJ2-7, the V gene TRBV27; D is unclear. V dropped 5 bases and J dropped 3 bases, with 8 bases sitting between them. CDR3 length: 12 amino acids. CDR1 MNHEY and CDR2 SMNVEV come from the germline V gene (reference sequence). CDR3 amino acids: CASSTPSYEQYF. The DNA for the CDR3 is TGTGCCAGCAGTACACCCAGCTACGAGCAGTACTTC.

This chain joins TRBV4-3 and TRBJ1-6; unclear D gene. Germline CDR1 LGHNA, CDR2 YSLEER. Trimming took off 4 bases at V and 8 bases at J, with 12 bases between the two ends. The CDR3 covers 14 residues. In nucleotides, the CDR3 is TGCGCCAGCAGCCGCAGGACGAAGGATTCACCCCTCCACTTT. Translating it yields CASSRRTKDSPLHF.

This clonotype was detected ten times or more. V is TRBV28 and J is TRBJ2-7, with 9 bases identical to TRBD1. With V trimmed by 5 bases and J by 3 bases, 11 bases remained unmatched. CDR1 and CDR2 (germline): MDHEN, SYDVKM. The CDR3 loop spans 16 amino acids. The CDR3 reads CASSPLNPGQGYEQYF. Here the CDR3 DNA reads TGTGCCAGCAGTCCATTGAATCCGGGACAGGGCTACGAGCAGTACTTC.

There are many counts of this clonotype. The rearrangement joins TRBV29-1 to TRBJ2-1, with D tentatively TRBD1 (6 bases). There are 15 residues in the CDR3. CDR1 SQVTM and CDR2 ANQGSEA come from the germline V gene. With 7 bases removed from V and 8 bases from J, the gap between germline ends came to 24 bases. The CDR3 DNA is TGCAGCGCTCAAAGGGGCAGGGGTGCGTTCGATGAGCAGTTCTTC. This translates into CSAQRGRGAFDEQFF.

The V and J genes are TRBV10-1 and TRBJ2-3, with a possible D match to TRBD2 (5 bases). This CDR3 has 16 amino acids. Looked up from germline, CDR1 is WNHNN and CDR2 is SYGVQD (reference sequence). V lost 0 bases, J lost 1 base, and 11 bases lay in between. The CDR3 DNA sequence: TGCGCCAGCAGTGAGTCCGAAACTAGGGGCACAGATACGCAGTATTTT. Translating it yields CASSESETRGTDTQYF.

This clonotype has only a few counts. The genes are TRBV20-1 and TRBJ1-1, with D tentatively TRBD1 (5 bases). The V and J ends lost 7 bases and 3 bases respectively, with 12 bases between them. The CDR3 extends over 12 amino acids. Per germline, CDR1 DFQATT and CDR2 SNEGSKA (reference sequence). CDR3 sequence reads: CSVGGGDTEAFF. CDR3 coding DNA: TGCAGTGTGGGGGGAGGGGACACTGAAGCTTTCTTT.

This clonotype has ten or more counts. The chain links TRBV6-2 or TRBV6-3 to TRBJ1-2, with D possibly being TRBD1 (5 bases). Germline V gene data show CDR1 as MNHEY and CDR2 as SVGEGT. The length of the CDR3 is 12 residues. V lost 7 bases, J lost 4 bases, and 10 bases lay in between. The CDR3 sequence is CASTRGGYGYTF. Here the CDR3 DNA reads TGTGCCAGCACCCGGGGCGGCTATGGCTACACCTTC.

This clonotype turned up a few times. V is TRBV6-1 and J is TRBJ2-6; 7 nucleotides agree with TRBD1. J gave up 0 bases and V 5 bases, and 7 bases lay outside the gene matches. CDR3 length equals 17 residues. Looked up from germline, CDR1 is MNHNS and CDR2 is SASEGT. The CDR3 DNA is TGTGCCAGCAGTAAGGACAGGCCATACTCTGGGGCCAACGTCCTGACTTTC. Protein: CASSKDRPYSGANVLTF.

There are a few counts of this clonotype. The J gene is TRBJ2-7, the V gene TRBV28, with D perhaps assigned TRBD1 or TRBD2 (5 bases each). V was cut by 5 bases and J by 2 bases, with 16 bases left in between. The CDR3 runs to 15 residues. The germline V gene encodes CDR1 MDHEN and CDR2 SYDVKM. The CDR3 nucleotides are TGTGCCAGCAGTCACGGGACCGGGAAGACCTACGAGCAGTACTTC. This gives the protein CASSHGTGKTYEQYF.

This chain connects TRBV5-1 to TRBJ2-7; 9 positions agree with TRBD1. The CDR3 is 11 residues long. The V gene end was trimmed by 7 bases and the J gene end by 13 bases; junction bases not matched to a gene: 9. CDR1 is SGHRS, CDR2 YFSETQ, per germline. The chain's CDR3 is CASHSGTGLYF. CDR3 in DNA: TGCGCCAGCCACTCCGGGACAGGGTTATACTTC. The whole variable domain, filled in from reference TRBV5-1 and TRBJ2-7, reads KAGVTQTPRYLIKTRGQQVTLSCSPISGHRSVSWYQQTPGQGLQFLFEYFSETQRNKGNFPGRFSGRQFSNSRSEMNVSTLELGDSALYLCASHSGTGLYFGPGTRLTVT.

The table lists this clonotype with a few counts. The chain is built from TRBV11-3 and TRBJ2-1; 7 bases line up with TRBD2. Unmatched junction bases numbered 8, after V lost 1 base and J lost 5 bases. CDR3 size: 16 residues. The germline CDR1 and CDR2 sequences are SGHNT and YENEEA. CDR3 protein: CASSLVLTGGNNEQFF. CDR3 sequence (DNA): TGTGCCAGCAGCTTAGTATTGACGGGGGGAAACAATGAGCAGTTCTTC.

V is TRBV5-1 and J is TRBJ2-3; 10 nucleotides match TRBD2. The CDR3 extends over 14 amino acids. V shed 4 bases, J shed 2 bases, and the junction held 1 base outside the gene matches. The germline gives CDR1 SGHRS, CDR2 YFSETQ. CDR3 sequence: CASSGTSATDTQYF. The CDR3 DNA is TGCGCCAGCAGCGGGACTAGCGCCACAGATACGCAGTATTTT.

Details on this clonotype: A read error may explain this, as a much larger clone is one base away. The chain carries TRBV6-6 and TRBJ2-1, with 7 bases fitting TRBD2. Per the germline V gene, CDR1 is MNHNY and CDR2 is SVGAGI (reference sequence). The V segment lost 5 bases and the J segment 8 bases; nucleotides outside the gene matches: 9. This CDR3 is 14 amino acids long. The chain's CDR3 is CASSRDYSYDEQFF. CDR3 DNA: TGTGCCAGCAGTCGGGACTATTCGTACGATGAGCAGTTCTTC.